One and the same sample provided the 20 T cell receptor beta chains below, sequenced in a study of T-cell memory formation after mild COVID-19. MiXCR, run by TCRdb on the 5' RACE reads, gives a single entry per CDR3 protein. The sample comprises hundreds of thousands of distinct CDR3 sequences, 16% of which are singletons, and roughly a fifth rests with the top ten. Sample: PBMCs or a T cell subset sorted from them (not recorded which). The origin of the receptors is a young man who had mild COVID-19 (a few samples of this study predate the infection). Cell type and time point are not known.

There are many counts of this clonotype. The chain links TRBV24-1 to TRBJ2-2; D not resolved. This CDR3 is built from 15 residues. CDR1 KGHDR and CDR2 SFDVKD come from the germline V gene. Deletions cut 0 bases from V and 5 bases from J, with 9 bases between. The CDR3: CATSDLQVGTGELFF. In DNA, the CDR3 is TGTGCCACCAGTGATTTGCAAGTTGGGACCGGGGAGCTGTTTTTT.

Ten or more counts support this clonotype. V is TRBV4-1 and J is TRBJ2-3; D is undetermined. V was pared by 1 base and J by 6 bases, with 14 bases between. Looked up from germline, CDR1 is MGHRA and CDR2 is YSYEKL. The CDR3 totals 15 residues. The CDR3 region is CASSQGSLARDTQYF. DNA for the CDR3: TGCGCCAGCAGCCAAGGATCACTGGCACGTGATACGCAGTATTTT.

The chain carries TRBV3-1 and TRBJ2-3, with 12 bases that match TRBD2. CDR1 and CDR2 from the germline V gene are LGHDT and YNNKEL (reference sequence). The CDR3 extends over 15 amino acids. J was trimmed by 6 bases and V by 3 bases; bases with no gene match: 4. Here the CDR3 DNA reads TGTGCCAGCAGCCAGCCTAGCGGGGGGGAGGATACGCAGTATTTT. Translation gives CASSQPSGGEDTQYF.

The chain carries TRBV4-3 and TRBJ2-7; D is unclear. CDR3 length equals 15 residues. With 0 bases removed from V and 0 bases from J, the gap between germline ends came to 9 bases. Germline V lookup: CDR1 LGHNA, CDR2 YSLEER. For the CDR3, the DNA is TGCGCCAGCAGCCAAGACAGGAGAAGCTCCTACGAGCAGTACTTC. This translates into CASSQDRRSSYEQYF.

The J gene is TRBJ2-7, the V gene TRBV10-3; the match to TRBD2 covers 8 bases. Germline-derived CDR1 and CDR2 are ENHRY and SYGVKD. V dropped 2 bases and J dropped 1; count of bases not matched to a gene: 1. The CDR3 sequence is 14 residues long. The CDR3 DNA reads as TGTGCCATCAGTGAGCGGGGGGGATCCTACGAGCAGTACTTC. It codes for CAISERGGSYEQYF.

This chain joins TRBV6-2 or TRBV6-3 and TRBJ2-5, with 10 nucleotides matching TRBD1. Per germline, CDR1 MNHEY and CDR2 SVGEGT. The CDR3 spans 15 residues. With V trimmed by 2 bases and J by 4 bases, 4 bases remained unmatched. In DNA form, the CDR3 reads TGTGCCAGCAGTTACCCGACAGGGGGCAGAGAGACCCAGTACTTC. It is translated as CASSYPTGGRETQYF.

Only a few counts were recorded for this clonotype. The chain is built from TRBV27 and TRBJ2-1, with 10 nucleotides matching TRBD2. Trimming took 6 bases from V and 9 from J; bases not matched to a gene: 14. The germline CDR1 and CDR2 sequences are MNHEY and SMNVEV (reference sequence). The CDR3 is made up of 16 amino acids. The CDR3, as DNA: TGTGCCAGCAGACGACGACCTAGCGGGGGATCGTTTGAGCAGTTCTTC. Translation gives CASRRRPSGGSFEQFF.

This clonotype has only a few counts. J is TRBJ2-2 and V is TRBV4-1, with D possibly TRBD1 on 5 matching bases. CDR1 is MGHRA, CDR2 YSYEKL, per germline. Trimming left V 3 bases short and J 6 bases short, with 20 bases between. CDR3 size: 17 residues. The CDR3: CASSQGPIPPRAGELFF. The CDR3 DNA sequence: TGCGCCAGCAGCCAGGGGCCGATCCCCCCCAGGGCCGGGGAGCTGTTTTTT.

The CDR3 here is CASSYSRGKDTEAFF. The CDR3 nucleotides are TGTGCCAGCAGTTACTCGAGGGGTAAGGACACTGAAGCTTTCTTT. V and J are TRBV6-6 and TRBJ1-1; D perhaps matches TRBD1 (5 bases). V lost 0 bases and J 3 bases, leaving 11 bases between the germline ends. The CDR3 is 15 amino acids. Germline V gene sequence: CDR1 MNHNY, CDR2 SVGAGI (reference sequence).

A few counts support this clonotype. This rearrangement joins TRBV2 to TRBJ2-7; D is unclear. Germline V gene lookup returns CDR1 SNHLY and CDR2 FYNNEI. The CDR3 totals 15 residues. Trimming took 4 bases from V and 6 from J, leaving 19 bases between them. In nucleotides, the CDR3 is TGTGCCAGCAGTGCCAGTAGAGATTCATTCTCCGAGCAGTACGTC. It is translated as CASSASRDSFSEQYV.

This clonotype has a count of ten or more. The V call is TRBV3-1, the J call TRBJ2-3; TRBD2 is a possible D gene (6 bases). The ends were cut back, 0 bases at V and 2 bases at J, with 15 bases in the middle. Germline V gene data show CDR1 as LGHDT and CDR2 as YNNKEL (reference sequence). The CDR3 sequence is 17 residues long. The CDR3 DNA reads as TGTGCCAGCAGCCAAGATGGAACTAGCAGGGTCACAGATACGCAGTATTTT. This encodes CASSQDGTSRVTDTQYF.

The genes are TRBV15 and TRBJ1-2; 8 positions agree with TRBD1. Trimming cost V 0 bases and J 7 bases; bases outside gene matches: 10. Germline V lookup: CDR1 LNHNV, CDR2 YYDKDF (reference sequence). CDR3 length: 16 residues. The CDR3 spells CATSRDRSAGGSGYTF. DNA for the CDR3: TGTGCCACCAGCAGAGATCGATCGGCAGGGGGCTCTGGCTACACCTTC.

The chain recombines TRBV7-6 with TRBJ1-1; 9 bases are shared with TRBD1. Germline CDR1 SGHVS, CDR2 FNYEAQ. This CDR3 contains 15 residues. The V segment lost 5 bases and the J segment 1 base; nucleotides outside the gene matches: 5. The CDR3 coding sequence is TGTGCCAGCAGCCCGCGGACAGGGGCGAACACTGAAGCTTTCTTT. It encodes CASSPRTGANTEAFF.

V and J are TRBV5-1 and TRBJ1-6; 7 nucleotides agree with TRBD1. CDR1 SGHRS and CDR2 YFSETQ come from the germline V gene. The CDR3 loop spans 14 amino acids. Trimming removed 3 bases from V and 11 bases from J; junction bases left unmatched: 8. In DNA, the CDR3 is TGCGCCAGCAGCTACGGACAGGCCGGGACACCCCTCCACTTT. This gives the protein CASSYGQAGTPLHF.

This chain links TRBV6-2 or TRBV6-3 with TRBJ2-5; 11 positions match TRBD1. Per germline, CDR1 MNHEY and CDR2 SVGEGT. The CDR3 contains 14 residues. The J segment lost 2 bases and the V segment lost 6 bases, leaving 2 bases of the junction unmatched. The CDR3 DNA is TGTGCCAGCAGGGGACAGGGGGGTCAAGAGACCCAGTACTTC. Translation: CASRGQGGQETQYF.

V gene TRBV7-3 combines with J gene TRBJ2-1; 9 positions match TRBD2. The CDR3 totals 18 residues. V lost 4 bases and J lost 5; bases outside the gene matches: 15. Per germline, CDR1 SGHTA and CDR2 FQGTGA. CDR3 region: CASSSTLDVAGVNNEQFF. In DNA, the CDR3 is TGTGCCAGCAGCTCAACCCTCGACGTAGCGGGGGTAAACAATGAGCAGTTCTTC.

This rearrangement joins TRBV28 to TRBJ2-3; D is unresolved. Trimming removed 6 bases from V and 6 bases from J, with 16 bases in between. This CDR3 spans 14 amino acids. Germline CDR1 is MDHEN and CDR2 is SYDVKM. The CDR3 is CASRDPNFRDTQYF. The CDR3 DNA reads TGTGCCAGCAGGGACCCAAACTTTCGGGATACGCAGTATTTT.

This clonotype was observed a few times. This sequence joins TRBV27 and TRBJ2-7; possibly TRBD1 or TRBD2 for D (5 bases each). This CDR3 is 14 amino acids long. In germline, CDR1 is MNHEY, CDR2 SMNVEV (reference sequence). Trimming shortened V by 5 bases and J by 4 bases, and 15 bases separated the two germline ends. This chain's CDR3 is CASSPGAPEYEQYV. The CDR3 nucleotides are TGTGCCAGCAGTCCCGGGGCCCCCGAATACGAGCAGTACGTC.

This clonotype is a singleton in its sample. The chain has TRBV10-3 and TRBJ1-1; D possibly corresponds to TRBD1 (5 bases). Trimming took off 4 bases at V and 3 bases at J, with 12 bases between the two ends. Germline V lookup: CDR1 ENHRY, CDR2 SYGVKD. The CDR3 sequence is 14 residues long. The CDR3 protein is CAISGPPGDTEAFF. In DNA, the CDR3 is TGTGCCATCAGTGGCCCCCCGGGGGACACTGAAGCTTTCTTT.

This rearrangement joins TRBV29-1 to TRBJ2-7, with 11 bases aligning to TRBD1. This CDR3 is 15 amino acids long. Trimming at V came to 5 bases and at J to 5 bases, leaving 11 bases not matched to a gene. The germline V gene encodes CDR1 SQVTM and CDR2 ANQGSEA. CDR3 nucleotides: TGCAGCGTTCAACACGGACAGGGGGCGCCTAACGAGCAGTACTTC. It codes for CSVQHGQGAPNEQYF.